These 11 T cell receptor beta chains were sequenced from one sample in a study of T cell responses to AZD1222 COVID-19 vaccine. Using immunoSEQ multiplex PCR, the repertoire was profiled, and TCRdb retains in-frame clones only, with some absent. This sample carries 150,000 to 200,000 clones, 80% to 95% of them seen once, and the ten largest clones take 4.4%. The source material was peripheral blood, sampled on day 0 of AZD1222 vaccination. The receptor source for this set is an adult in good health.

The chain combines TRBV4-3 with TRBJ1-2; TRBD1 agrees at 7 bases. The germline CDR1 and CDR2 sequences are LGHNA and YSLEER. Trimming cost V 6 bases and J 0 bases; bases outside gene matches: 7. The CDR3 is 15 residues long. In DNA, the CDR3 is TGCGCCAGCAGACACTGGGGACAGCCTAACTATGGCTACACCTTC. This gives the protein CASRHWGQPNYGYTF.

The chain couples TRBV19 to TRBJ1-5, with D perhaps TRBD1 (6 bases). The germline V and J ends were trimmed by 2 bases and 5 bases, with 19 bases remaining between them. CDR3 size: 17 residues. The germline V gene encodes CDR1 LNHDA and CDR2 SQIVND (reference sequence). CDR3 nucleotides: TGTGCCAGTAGTATACCCCGGATACAGGGTTTAGATCAGCCCCAGCATTTT. Protein sequence: CASSIPRIQGLDQPQHF.

The V call is TRBV11-2, the J call TRBJ2-3; 9 bases are a match to TRBD2. V was clipped by 0 bases and J by 6 bases; unmatched bases: 13. The germline V gene encodes CDR1 SGHAT and CDR2 FQNNGV. This CDR3 has 18 residues. Here the CDR3 reads CASSLDFLLAGALDTQYF. CDR3 nucleotides: TGTGCCAGCAGCTTAGATTTTCTCTTAGCGGGAGCCCTGGATACGCAGTATTTT.

V is TRBV5-4 and J is TRBJ2-1, with TRBD2 matching over 13 bases. The V gene's germline CDR1 is SGHNT and CDR2 YYREEE (reference sequence). The CDR3 covers 16 residues. V shed 4 bases, J shed 4 bases, and the junction held 5 bases outside the gene matches. The CDR3 DNA is TGTGCCAGCAGCCCCCGGACTAGCGGGGGATACAATGAGCAGTTCTTC. Translation gives CASSPRTSGGYNEQFF.

The genes are TRBV12-3 or TRBV12-4 and TRBJ2-7; TRBD1 matches at 8 bases. The CDR3 sequence is 13 residues long. The junction had 7 bases not matched to a gene; V was cut back by 6 bases and J by 6 bases. The CDR3 protein is CASSPGTGREQYF. CDR3 DNA sequence: TGTGCCAGCAGCCCCGGGACAGGCCGCGAGCAGTACTTC.

V is TRBV9 and J is TRBJ1-3; D ambiguous. The CDR3 runs 17 residues. Germline loops: CDR1 SGDLS, CDR2 YYNGEE. V dropped 0 bases and J dropped 0 bases, with 13 bases sitting between them. Here the CDR3 reads CASSVAVAVNSGNTIYF. The CDR3 coding sequence is TGTGCCAGCAGCGTAGCCGTGGCAGTGAACTCTGGAAACACCATATATTTT. The whole variable domain, filled in from reference TRBV9 and TRBJ1-3, reads DSGVTQTPKHLITATGQRVTLRCSPRSGDLSVYWYQQSLDQGLQFLIQYYNGEERAKGNILERFSAQQFPDLHSELNLSSLELGDSALYFCASSVAVAVNSGNTIYFGEGSWLTVV.

The V gene is TRBV19, the J gene TRBJ1-5; 8 positions match TRBD1. This CDR3 region has 16 residues. Looked up from germline, CDR1 is LNHDA and CDR2 is SQIVND (reference sequence). V trimming: 5 bases; J trimming: 6 bases; junction bases outside the gene matches: 12. CDR3 protein: CASSPSADRGPQPQHF. CDR3 DNA: TGTGCCAGTAGTCCATCCGCTGACAGGGGTCCTCAGCCCCAGCATTTT.

The chain is built from TRBV2 and TRBJ2-4, with D possibly matching TRBD2 (5 bases). The germline CDR1 and CDR2 sequences are SNHLY and FYNNEI. The CDR3 extends over 15 amino acids. Trimming removed 5 bases from V and 0 bases from J, with 11 bases in between. For the CDR3, the DNA is TGTGCCAGCAGTTGGACTTCCGTAGCCAAAAACATTCAGTACTTC. Protein product: CASSWTSVAKNIQYF.

The genes are TRBV18 and TRBJ2-1; 8 positions match TRBD2. With 3 bases clipped from V and 3 bases from J, the junction kept 7 bases outside the gene matches. The CDR3 has 16 residues. Per germline, CDR1 KGHSH and CDR2 LQKENI. Here the CDR3 DNA reads TGTGCCAGCTCACCCCCGAGCGGGAGCGGCTACAATGAGCAGTTCTTC. This codes for CASSPPSGSGYNEQFF.

The CDR3 DNA sequence: TGTGCCAGCAGCTTTCCGGGACAGGGGGCCACAGATACGCAGTATTTT. Protein product: CASSFPGQGATDTQYF. The rearrangement joins TRBV11-2 to TRBJ2-3; 12 bases agree with TRBD1. This CDR3 has 16 residues. CDR1 is SGHAT and CDR2 is FQNNGV in the germline V gene. Unmatched junction bases numbered 3, after V lost 3 bases and J lost 2 bases. The variable domain in full, with the rest retrieved from reference TRBV11-2 and TRBJ2-3, is EAGVAQSPRYKIIEKRQSVAFWCNPISGHATLYWYQQILGQGPKLLIQFQNNGVVDDSQLPKDRFSAERLKGVDSTLKIQPAKLEDSAVYLCASSFPGQGATDTQYFGPGTRLTVL.

V is TRBV28 and J is TRBJ2-1, with 7 bases matching TRBD1. CDR3 size: 15 residues. The V gene end was trimmed by 5 bases and the J gene end by 0 bases; junction bases not matched to a gene: 4. Germline values: CDR1 MDHEN, CDR2 SYDVKM. CDR3 sequence: CASSQRTGSYNEQFF. The CDR3 DNA sequence: TGTGCCAGCAGTCAGCGGACAGGCTCCTACAATGAGCAGTTCTTC.